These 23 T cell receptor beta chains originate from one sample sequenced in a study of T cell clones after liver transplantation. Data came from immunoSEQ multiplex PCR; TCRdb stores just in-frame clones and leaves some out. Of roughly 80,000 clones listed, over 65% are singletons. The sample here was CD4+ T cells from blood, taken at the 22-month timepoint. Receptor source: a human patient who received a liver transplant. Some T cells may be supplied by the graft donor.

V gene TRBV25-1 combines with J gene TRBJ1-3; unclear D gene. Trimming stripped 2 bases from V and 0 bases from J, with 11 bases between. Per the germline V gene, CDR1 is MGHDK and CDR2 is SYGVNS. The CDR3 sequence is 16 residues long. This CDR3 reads CASSEERPVSGNTIYF. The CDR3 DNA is TGTGCCAGCAGTGAAGAGCGTCCTGTCTCTGGAAACACCATATATTTT.

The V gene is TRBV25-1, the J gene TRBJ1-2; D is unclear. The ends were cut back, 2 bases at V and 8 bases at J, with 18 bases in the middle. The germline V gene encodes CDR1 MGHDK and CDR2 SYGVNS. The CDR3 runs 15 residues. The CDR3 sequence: CASSESPTLLRGYTF. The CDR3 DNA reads TGTGCCAGCAGTGAAAGTCCGACTTTGCTTAGGGGCTACACCTTC.

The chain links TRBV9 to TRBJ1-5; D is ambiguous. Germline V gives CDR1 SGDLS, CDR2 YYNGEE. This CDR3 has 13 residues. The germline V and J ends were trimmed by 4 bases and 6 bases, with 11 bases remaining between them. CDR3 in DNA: TGTGCCAGCAGCCCCAGACCCGGTCAGCCCCAGCATTTT. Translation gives CASSPRPGQPQHF.

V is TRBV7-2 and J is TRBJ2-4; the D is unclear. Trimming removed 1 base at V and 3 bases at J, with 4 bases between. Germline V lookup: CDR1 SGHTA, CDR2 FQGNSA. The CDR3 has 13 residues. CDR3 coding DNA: TGTGCCAGCAGCTTAGACTTCAAAAACATTCAGTACTTC. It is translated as CASSLDFKNIQYF.

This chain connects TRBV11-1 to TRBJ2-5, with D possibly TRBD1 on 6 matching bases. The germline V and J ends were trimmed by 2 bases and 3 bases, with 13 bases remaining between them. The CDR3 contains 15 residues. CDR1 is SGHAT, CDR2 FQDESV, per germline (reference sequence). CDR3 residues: CASSLRDGGKETQYF. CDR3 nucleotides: TGTGCCAGCAGCTTAAGGGATGGGGGCAAAGAGACCCAGTACTTC.

Here the CDR3 DNA reads TGTGCCAGTAGTATAGTGTCCTCCGGGACTAGCGGGAGAAATGAGCAGTTCTTC. It is translated as CASSIVSSGTSGRNEQFF. This chain connects TRBV19 to TRBJ2-1; 14 bases fit TRBD2. The V and J ends lost 1 base and 7 bases, in that order; junction bases with no gene match: 9. This CDR3 has 18 amino acids. Germline CDR1 is LNHDA and CDR2 is SQIVND (reference sequence). Full variable domain (rest looked up from reference TRBV19 and TRBJ2-1): DGGITQSPKYLFRKEGQNVTLSCEQNLNHDAMYWYRQDPGQGLRLIYYSQIVNDFQKGDIAEGYSVSREKKESFPLTVTSAQKNPTAFYLCASSIVSSGTSGRNEQFFGPGTRLTVL.

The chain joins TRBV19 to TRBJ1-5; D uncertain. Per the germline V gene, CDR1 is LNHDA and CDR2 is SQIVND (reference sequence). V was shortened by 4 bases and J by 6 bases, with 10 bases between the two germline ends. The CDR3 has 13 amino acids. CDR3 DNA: TGTGCCAGTAGTAAACAACGTTCTCAGCCCCAGCATTTT. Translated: CASSKQRSQPQHF. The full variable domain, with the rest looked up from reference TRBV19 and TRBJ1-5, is DGGITQSPKYLFRKEGQNVTLSCEQNLNHDAMYWYRQDPGQGLRLIYYSQIVNDFQKGDIAEGYSVSREKKESFPLTVTSAQKNPTAFYLCASSKQRSQPQHFGDGTRLSIL.

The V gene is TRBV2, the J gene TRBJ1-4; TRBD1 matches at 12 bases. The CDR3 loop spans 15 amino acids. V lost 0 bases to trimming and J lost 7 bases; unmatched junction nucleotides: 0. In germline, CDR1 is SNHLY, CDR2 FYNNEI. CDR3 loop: CASSEAGQGAEKLFF. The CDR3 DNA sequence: TGTGCCAGCAGTGAAGCGGGACAGGGGGCTGAAAAACTGTTTTTT.

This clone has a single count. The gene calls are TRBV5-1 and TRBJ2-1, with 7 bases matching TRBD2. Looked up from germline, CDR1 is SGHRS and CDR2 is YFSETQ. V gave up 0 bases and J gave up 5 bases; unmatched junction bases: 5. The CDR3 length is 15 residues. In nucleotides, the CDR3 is TGCGCCAGCAGCTTGGGCTCTAGCGGAAACAATGAGCAGTTCTTC. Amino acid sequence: CASSLGSSGNNEQFF.

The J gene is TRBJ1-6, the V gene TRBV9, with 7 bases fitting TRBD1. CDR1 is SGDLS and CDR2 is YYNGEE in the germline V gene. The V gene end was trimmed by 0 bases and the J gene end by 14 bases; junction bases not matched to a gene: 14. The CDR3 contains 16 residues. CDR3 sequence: CASSVEAQGGPVTLHF. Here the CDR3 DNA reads TGTGCCAGCAGCGTAGAGGCCCAGGGGGGGCCAGTGACCCTCCACTTT.

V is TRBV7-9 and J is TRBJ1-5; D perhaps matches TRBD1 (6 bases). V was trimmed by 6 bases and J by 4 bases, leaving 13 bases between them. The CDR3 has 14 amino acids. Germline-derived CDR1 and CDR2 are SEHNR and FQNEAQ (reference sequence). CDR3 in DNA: TGTGCCAGCAGTCCTGACAGGCCGAATCAGCCCCAGCATTTT. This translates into CASSPDRPNQPQHF. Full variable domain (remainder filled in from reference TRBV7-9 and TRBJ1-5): DTGVSQNPRHKITKRGQNVTFRCDPISEHNRLYWYRQTLGQGPEFLTYFQNEAQLEKSRLLSDRFSAERPKGSFSTLEIQRTEQGDSAMYLCASSPDRPNQPQHFGDGTRLSIL.

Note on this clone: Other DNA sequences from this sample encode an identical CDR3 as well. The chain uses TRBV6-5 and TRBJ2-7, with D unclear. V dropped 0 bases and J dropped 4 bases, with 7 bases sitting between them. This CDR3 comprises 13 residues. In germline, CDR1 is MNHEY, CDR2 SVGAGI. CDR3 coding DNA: TGTGCCAGCAGTTACTCGAGAGGATACGAGCAGTACTTC. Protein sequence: CASSYSRGYEQYF.

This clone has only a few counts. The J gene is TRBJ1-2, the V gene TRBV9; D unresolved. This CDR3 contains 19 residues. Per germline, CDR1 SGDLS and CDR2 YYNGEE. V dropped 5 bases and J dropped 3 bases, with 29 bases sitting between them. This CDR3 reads CASRPPHPSPIKDDYGYTF. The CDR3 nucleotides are TGTGCCAGCAGGCCCCCACATCCCTCACCGATCAAGGACGACTATGGCTACACCTTC.

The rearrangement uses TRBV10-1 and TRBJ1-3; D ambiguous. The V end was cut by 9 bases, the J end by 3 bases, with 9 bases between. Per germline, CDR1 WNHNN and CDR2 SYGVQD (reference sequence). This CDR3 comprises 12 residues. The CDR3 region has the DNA TGCGCCAGTATTTTTTGTGGAAACACCATATATTTT. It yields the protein CASIFCGNTIYF.

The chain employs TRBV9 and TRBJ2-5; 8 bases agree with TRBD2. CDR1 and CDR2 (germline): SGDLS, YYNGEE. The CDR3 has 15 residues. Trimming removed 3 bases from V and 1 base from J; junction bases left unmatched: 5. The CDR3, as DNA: TGTGCCAGCAGCGGGATAGCGGGGAGCCAAGAGACCCAGTACTTC. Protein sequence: CASSGIAGSQETQYF.

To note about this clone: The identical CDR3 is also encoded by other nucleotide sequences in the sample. In DNA, the CDR3 is TGTGCCAGCAGTTCCGGAACAGGATCCTACGAGCAGTACTTC. It codes for CASSSGTGSYEQYF. The genes are TRBV7-2 and TRBJ2-7, with TRBD1 as a possible D gene (5 bases). The CDR3 is 14 amino acids. Looked up from germline, CDR1 is SGHTA and CDR2 is FQGNSA. Trimming shortened V by 6 bases and J by 1 base, and 13 bases separated the two germline ends. Complete variable domain (other parts from reference TRBV7-2 and TRBJ2-7): GAGVSQSPSNKVTEKGKDVELRCDPISGHTALYWYRQSLGQGLEFLIYFQGNSAPDKSGLPSDRFSAERTGGSVSTLTIQRTQQEDSAVYLCASSSGTGSYEQYFGPGTRLTVT.

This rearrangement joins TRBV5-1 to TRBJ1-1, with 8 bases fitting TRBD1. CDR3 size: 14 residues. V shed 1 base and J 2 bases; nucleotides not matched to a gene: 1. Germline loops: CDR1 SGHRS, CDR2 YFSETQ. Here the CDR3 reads CASSLQGANTEAFF. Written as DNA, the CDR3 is TGCGCCAGCAGCTTGCAGGGGGCCAACACTGAAGCTTTCTTT.

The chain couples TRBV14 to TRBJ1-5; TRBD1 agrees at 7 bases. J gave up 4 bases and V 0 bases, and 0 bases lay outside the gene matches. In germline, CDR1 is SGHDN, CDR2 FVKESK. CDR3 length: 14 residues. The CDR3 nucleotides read TGTGCCAGCAGCCAAGAACAGGGGAATCAGCCCCAGCATTTT. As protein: CASSQEQGNQPQHF.

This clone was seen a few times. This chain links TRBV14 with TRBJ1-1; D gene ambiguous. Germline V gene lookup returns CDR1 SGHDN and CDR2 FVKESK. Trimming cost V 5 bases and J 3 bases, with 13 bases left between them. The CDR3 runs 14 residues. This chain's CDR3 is CASSGVGGYTEAFF. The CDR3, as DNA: TGTGCCAGCAGCGGTGTCGGTGGGTACACTGAAGCTTTCTTT.

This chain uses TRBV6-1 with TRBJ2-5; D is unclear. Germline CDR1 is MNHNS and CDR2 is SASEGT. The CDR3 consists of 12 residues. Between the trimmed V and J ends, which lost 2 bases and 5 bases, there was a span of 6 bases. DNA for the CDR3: TGTGCCAGCAGTGAACTCAGGGAGACCCAGTACTTC. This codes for CASSELRETQYF.

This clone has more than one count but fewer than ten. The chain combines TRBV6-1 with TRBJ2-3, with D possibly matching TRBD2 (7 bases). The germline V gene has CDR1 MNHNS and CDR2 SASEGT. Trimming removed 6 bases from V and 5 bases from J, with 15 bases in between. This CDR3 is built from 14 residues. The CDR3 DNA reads TGTGCCAGCAGAGTAGGGGGGGCAGAAGATACGCAGTATTTT. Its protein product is CASRVGGAEDTQYF.

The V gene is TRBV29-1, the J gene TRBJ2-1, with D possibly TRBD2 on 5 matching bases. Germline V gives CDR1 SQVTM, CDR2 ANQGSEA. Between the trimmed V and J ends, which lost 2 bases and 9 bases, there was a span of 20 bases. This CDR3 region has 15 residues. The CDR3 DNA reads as TGCAGCGTTGAAACACGGGGTACCAAAAGCACTGAGCAGTTCTTC. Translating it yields CSVETRGTKSTEQFF.

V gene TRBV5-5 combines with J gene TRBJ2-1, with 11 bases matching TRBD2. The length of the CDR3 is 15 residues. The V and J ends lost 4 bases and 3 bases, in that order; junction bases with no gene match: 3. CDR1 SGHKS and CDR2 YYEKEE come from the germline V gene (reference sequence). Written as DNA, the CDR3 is TGTGCCAGCAGCGGCCTAGCGGGGGGCTACAATGAGCAGTTCTTC. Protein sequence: CASSGLAGGYNEQFF.